This section outlines one T cell receptor beta chain sequence together with its context. Its antigen remains unknown. This specimen belongs to a study of T cell responses to AZD1222 COVID-19 vaccine. Overall study findings and caveats: Close to half of spike-specific TCRs reportedly recognize unmutated variant regions. The study sampled repertoires only after the peak T cell response. Donors, mostly white British, included more females; clonal diversity was possibly underestimated. Baseline seropositivity characterized only six AZD1222 recipients.

Germline lookup yields CDR1 SGHRS and CDR2 YFSETQ. The CDR3 has 14 amino acids. The V and J ends lost 1 base and 5 bases respectively, with 12 bases between them. Using immunoSEQ multiplex PCR, the repertoire was profiled, and TCRdb retains in-frame clones only, with some absent. The sample comprises roughly 78,000 clones, about 82% of which are singletons, and roughly 3.1% rests with the top ten. The source material was peripheral blood, sampled on day 0 of AZD1222 vaccination. The rearrangement links TRBV5-1 to TRBJ2-5, with D tentatively TRBD1 (6 bases). The TCR was taken from an adult in good health. In nucleotides, the CDR3 is TGCGCCAGCAGCTTGAGGTCAGGGGAGGAGACCCAGTACTTC. Its protein product is CASSLRSGEETQYF.